This TCR beta chain was profiled in a study of beta chain features in type 1 diabetes. Study summary: Patient and healthy donor groups were alike in age, gender and cell yields. Findings and caveats of the study: Individuals with type 1 diabetes displayed fewer insertions and more deletions at VDJ junctions. In comparison with healthy donors, patients had naive, central memory and Treg TCRB repertoires that appeared more similar. People with Type 1 diabetes carried modestly yet significantly shorter TCRB CDR3s in all four CD4+ subsets. The analysis here could not establish whether HLA type shapes TCRB rearrangement.

Sequenced material consisted of expressed TCRB transcripts (all of the isolated RNA was reverse transcribed). Assay used: immunoSEQ multiplex PCR; TCRdb lists only in-frame clones, some missing. The repertoire holds 160,000 or so clones, roughly 9% seen once, with 0.7% in the top ten. This clone was detected a few times. Antigen specificity is unknown. With 4 bases clipped from V and 7 bases from J, the junction kept 5 bases outside the gene matches. This CDR3 has 13 amino acids. The germline V gene encodes CDR1 MNHEY and CDR2 SMNVEV (reference sequence). The sample consisted of central memory CD4+ T cells from blood. The sequence was obtained from a woman aged 30 to 39 with type 1 diabetes. This sequence joins TRBV27 and TRBJ1-1; 8 nucleotides align to TRBD1. In DNA, the CDR3 is TGTGCCAGCAGTTCGGACAGGGCTGTTGAAGCTTTCTTT. Protein: CASSSDRAVEAFF.